One and the same sample provided the 22 T cell receptor delta chains below, sequenced in a study of Vδ1+ human thymocytes. The study, taken as a whole, reports: Thymic TRG and TRD repertoires appeared highly polyclonal, with Gaussian CDR3 length distributions.

For these TCRs, the target antigens are not known. RNA was extracted from the cells and then reverse transcribed. Pooled V-gene forward primers with one constant-region reverse primer generated the CDR3 amplicons by multiplex PCR. TCRdb fed the multiplex PCR reads to CATT. The repertoire includes roughly 76,000 delta-chain clones, around 35% of them detected once, and approximately 0.25% sits in the top ten. The sample was Vdelta1+ gamma-delta thymocytes from the thymus. Specified subset: FACS-sorted CD3+ TCRalphabeta- TCRVdelta1+ TCRVdelta2- thymocytes. The source is a boy under two years old who had congenital heart surgery.

V usage is TRDV2 and J usage is TRDJ1; 7 positions agree with TRDD3. There are 17 residues in the CDR3. With 0 bases clipped from V and 2 bases from J, the junction kept 11 bases outside the gene matches. CDR1 and CDR2 from the germline V gene are GEAIGNYY and EKD. The CDR3 region has the DNA TGTGCCTGTGACACCGGTGGGGGACGAAGGGGGACCGATAAACTCATCTTT. Amino acid sequence: CACDTGGGRRGTDKLIF.

J is TRDJ1 and V is TRDV1; 13 nucleotides match TRDD3. J was trimmed by 3 bases and V by 3 bases; bases with no gene match: 10. Germline-derived CDR1 and CDR2 are TSWWSYY and QGS. This CDR3 has 18 amino acids. The CDR3 sequence: CALGESPPTGGYADKLIF. In nucleotides, the CDR3 is TGTGCTCTTGGGGAGTCGCCACCCACTGGGGGATACGCCGATAAACTCATCTTT.

This clone was seen a handful of times. The chain employs TRDV1 and TRDJ2; 12 bases fit TRDD3. Losses at the gene ends were 2 bases for V and 0 bases for J; bases not matched to a gene: 28. Germline values: CDR1 TSWWSYY, CDR2 QGS. The CDR3 runs to 26 residues. The DNA for the CDR3 is TGTGCTCTTGGGGAATGCTTTACTACAGTCGAACTGGGGGATACCCCTCACGCTTCTTTGACAGCACAACTCTTCTTT. Residues: CALGECFTTVELGDTPHASLTAQLFF.

This clone occurred a few times. V is TRDV1 and J is TRDJ1, with D hard to call. The CDR3 loop spans 14 amino acids. From germline, CDR1 is TSWWSYY and CDR2 QGS. The V end lost 3 bases, the J end lost 9 bases, and 17 bases lay between the germline ends. CDR3 amino acids: CALGDDPPGSELIF. The CDR3 DNA is TGTGCTCTTGGGGATGACCCCCCCGGGAGTGAACTCATCTTT.

The V gene is TRDV1, the J gene TRDJ1; D is possibly TRDD2 (5 bases). The germline V gene encodes CDR1 TSWWSYY and CDR2 QGS. V lost 0 bases and J 0 bases, leaving 14 bases between the germline ends. The CDR3 totals 17 residues. The CDR3, as DNA: TGTGCTCTTGGGGAACTCTTCCGTTCCGCGTACACCGATAAACTCATCTTT. Its protein is CALGELFRSAYTDKLIF.

This clone was recorded only once. At the DNA level, this CDR3 is encoded by other sequences in the same sample as well. This chain links TRDV1 with TRDJ1; 10 bases fit TRDD3. Per germline, CDR1 TSWWSYY and CDR2 QGS. This CDR3 is 19 amino acids long. V shed 2 bases, J shed 1 base, and the junction held 13 bases outside the gene matches. The CDR3 sequence is CALGEFALGDIVCTDKLIF. The CDR3 DNA sequence: TGTGCTCTTGGGGAATTCGCCCTGGGGGATATTGTTTGCACCGATAAACTCATCTTT.

The gene calls are TRDV1 and TRDJ1, with TRDD2 identical over 7 bases. V was pared by 6 bases and J by 3 bases, with 16 bases of the junction left unmatched. CDR1 TSWWSYY and CDR2 QGS come from the germline V gene. The CDR3 length is 17 residues. This chain's CDR3 is CALGLPSLVRGADKLIF. As DNA, the CDR3 is TGTGCTCTTGGACTTCCTTCCTTAGTACGCGGGGCCGATAAACTCATCTTT.

The chain has TRDV1 and TRDJ1; TRDD2 might be the D (9 bases). The CDR3 runs to 22 residues. Per germline, CDR1 TSWWSYY and CDR2 QGS. V was cut by 4 bases and J by 0 bases, with 33 bases left in between. This CDR3 is CALGGPLPTLLGGVMYTDKLIF. The DNA of the CDR3 is TGTGCTCTTGGGGGACCCCTTCCTACTCTACTGGGGGGTGTAATGTACACCGATAAACTCATCTTT.

This clone is a singleton in its sample. The same CDR3 is also encoded by other DNA sequences in this sample. The genes are TRDV1 and TRDJ1, with 7 positions matching TRDD2. The germline gives CDR1 TSWWSYY, CDR2 QGS. The V gene end was trimmed by 1 base and the J gene end by 0 bases; junction bases not matched to a gene: 2. The CDR3 has 15 residues. Here the CDR3 DNA reads TGTGCTCTTGGGGAACGCCCTTCCTACACCGATAAACTCATCTTT. Translated, it gives CALGERPSYTDKLIF.

There are a few counts of this clone. The V gene is TRDV1, the J gene TRDJ1; 12 bases are a match to TRDD3. V lost 2 bases to trimming and J lost 0 bases; unmatched junction nucleotides: 16. Germline assignment: CDR1 TSWWSYY and CDR2 QGS. The CDR3 length is 21 residues. The CDR3 DNA reads TGTGCTCTTGGGGAAGGGGTCCCGTACTGGGGGATACTGGCGTACACCGATAAACTCATCTTT. Protein: CALGEGVPYWGILAYTDKLIF.

V usage is TRDV1 and J usage is TRDJ1, with a possible D match to TRDD2 (9 bases). The CDR3 is 19 residues long. V lost 5 bases and J lost 2, with 27 bases in between. Germline V gene sequence: CDR1 TSWWSYY, CDR2 QGS. Here the CDR3 DNA reads TGTGCTCTTGGGTCCCTTCCTACATACTGGGGGGTCGCGACCGATAAACTCATCTTT. Translation: CALGSLPTYWGVATDKLIF.

This clone was recorded a few times. The chain uses TRDV1 and TRDJ1, with TRDD3 matching 13 bases. The CDR3 extends over 22 amino acids. Unmatched junction bases numbered 25, after V lost 4 bases and J lost 5 bases. The germline V gene encodes CDR1 TSWWSYY and CDR2 QGS. CDR3 in DNA: TGTGCTCTTGGGGTCAAAGGATCCCGACCGCCTGGTACTGGGGGATACGCGGATAAACTCATCTTT. Its protein product is CALGVKGSRPPGTGGYADKLIF.

This clone was recorded a few times. V gene TRDV1 combines with J gene TRDJ1; 8 nucleotides agree with TRDD3. Germline V gene sequence: CDR1 TSWWSYY, CDR2 QGS. The CDR3 consists of 23 residues. V dropped 1 base and J dropped 0; count of bases not matched to a gene: 25. The CDR3, as DNA: TGTGCTCTTGGGGAACGGGCCCTACGTCTGGGACGGGGGATATTACTGTACACCGATAAACTCATCTTT. Protein: CALGERALRLGRGILLYTDKLIF.

In the case of this clone: Mismatch with germline at one junction end may stem from a read error. The V gene is TRDV1, the J gene TRDJ1; perhaps TRDD3 as D (5 bases). Germline assignment: CDR1 TSWWSYY and CDR2 QGS. The CDR3 loop spans 14 amino acids. The CDR3 coding sequence is TGTGCTCGTGGGGAACTTCGGGCAACCCTCAAACTCATCTTT. It encodes CARGELRATLKLIF.

V gene TRDV2 combines with J gene TRDJ1; D unresolved. Germline V CDR1 and CDR2: GEAIGNYY, EKD. V was shortened by 0 bases and J by 0 bases, with 10 bases between the two germline ends. CDR3 length equals 15 residues. The chain's CDR3 is CACDTVGTYTDKLIF. The CDR3 bases are TGTGCCTGTGACACCGTCGGGACGTACACCGATAAACTCATCTTT.

This clone occurred a few times. The chain couples TRDV1 to TRDJ1, with TRDD3 matching over 9 bases. This CDR3 has 21 residues. Germline CDR1 and CDR2: TSWWSYY and QGS. The trim removed 4 bases at V and 0 bases at J, leaving 21 bases unmatched. The CDR3 is CALGVTPSGTGGQFHTDKLIF. CDR3 DNA: TGTGCTCTTGGGGTCACCCCTTCCGGTACTGGGGGACAATTCCACACCGATAAACTCATCTTT.

This clone was seen a handful of times. The chain recombines TRDV1 with TRDJ2; 7 bases fit TRDD2. Germline V gene lookup returns CDR1 TSWWSYY and CDR2 QGS. The J segment lost 6 bases and the V segment lost 1 base, leaving 17 bases of the junction unmatched. The CDR3 length is 19 residues. As DNA, the CDR3 is TGTGCTCTTGGGGAACCACGCCGTTTTCCTACACCTCCCCCAGCACAACTCTTCTTT. This gives the protein CALGEPRRFPTPPPAQLFF.

The chain joins TRDV1 to TRDJ1; no reliable D call. Trimming removed 5 bases from V and 0 bases from J, with 13 bases in between. This CDR3 has 15 amino acids. CDR1 and CDR2 (germline): TSWWSYY, QGS. The DNA for the CDR3 is TGTGCTCTTGGGTGGATTGGGCCATACACCGATAAACTCATCTTT. This translates into CALGWIGPYTDKLIF.

This clone appeared a few times. The gene calls are TRDV1 and TRDJ1; the D gene is possibly TRDD3 (5 bases). The CDR3 is 17 amino acids. Germline CDR1 TSWWSYY, CDR2 QGS. The germline V and J ends were trimmed by 2 bases and 9 bases, with 25 bases remaining between them. CDR3 sequence: CALGESIGERDRWELIF. The CDR3, as DNA: TGTGCTCTTGGGGAATCAATTGGTGAAAGGGATCGCTGGGAACTCATCTTT.

This chain links TRDV1 with TRDJ1, with 7 positions matching TRDD3. Germline-derived CDR1 and CDR2 are TSWWSYY and QGS. Trimming took 1 base from V and 2 from J; bases not matched to a gene: 19. The CDR3 consists of 20 residues. CDR3 DNA sequence: TGTGCTCTTGGGGAACGCCCTATTGCTGGGGGGCTACTTCTGACCGATAAACTCATCTTT. It yields the protein CALGERPIAGGLLLTDKLIF.

This clone has a handful of counts. The V gene is TRDV1, the J gene TRDJ1; TRDD3 matches at 10 bases. The CDR3 runs to 22 residues. The germline CDR1 and CDR2 sequences are TSWWSYY and QGS. V lost 0 bases and J lost 2; bases outside the gene matches: 21. CDR3 nucleotides: TGTGCTCTTGGGGAACTATCCCCCGGCCCTCTATACTGGGGGATTTGTACCGATAAACTCATCTTT. Protein sequence: CALGELSPGPLYWGICTDKLIF.

The gene calls are TRDV1 and TRDJ1; tentatively, D is TRDD3 (9 bases). The CDR3 extends over 23 amino acids. Trimming took off 2 bases at V and 0 bases at J, with 34 bases between the two ends. The germline gives CDR1 TSWWSYY, CDR2 QGS. The CDR3 nucleotides are TGTGCTCTTGGGGAAACTTCCTACGCTAGAGGGGGATACCGGGAGGGGTACACCGATAAACTCATCTTT. It yields the protein CALGETSYARGGYREGYTDKLIF.